This TCR beta chain was sequenced in a study of blood T cell repertoires in COVID-19. Turning to the study itself: The United States, Italy and Spain provided the acute and convalescent COVID-19 samples. The analysed material was cDNA or gDNA that came from T cells, B-cell-depleted T cells, or PBMCs.

This CDR3 comprises 13 residues. Germline V gene data show CDR1 as SGHVS and CDR2 as FQNEAQ. Between the trimmed V and J ends, which lost 5 bases and 4 bases, there was a span of 9 bases. Per the authors' pipeline: Amplified reference gene primers provided the basis for estimating nucleated cell counts. Sequencing was performed with immunoSEQ multiplex PCR; in TCRdb, only in-frame clones are kept and a portion is missing. The V and J calls and clone size were taken over from that table, and D and trimming were inferred from the DNA. The table has approximately 190,000 clones, around 86% seen once. This chain links TRBV7-8 with TRBJ1-3; D call uncertain. Sequenced: peripheral blood. The origin of this receptor is a woman between 35 and 50 years old with acute or convalescent COVID-19. The CDR3 coding sequence is TGTGCCAGCAGCCCGAGAGGAGGAAACACCATATATTTT. Its translation is CASSPRGGNTIYF.